The clone carrying this T cell receptor beta chain was observed at least ten times. Its target is not known. TCRdb independently ran MiXCR on the multiplex PCR reads; one entry per CDR3 protein. The data contain roughly 19,000 distinct CDR3 sequences, roughly 50% of them singletons. The sample originates from a study of breast tumors, draining lymph nodes, adjacent tissues. Overall study findings and caveats: That most tumor T cells come from lymph nodes remained unproven. Tumors had less TCR diversity than lymph nodes, more than nontumor tissue. Luminal-like breast cancer showed significantly higher tumor–nontumor repertoire similarity than basal-like.

Looked up from germline, CDR1 is MNHEY and CDR2 is SVGAGI. The CDR3 has 17 amino acids. Losses at the gene ends were 3 bases for V and 9 bases for J; bases not matched to a gene: 13. Sequencing was done on a sample of breast tumor tissue. This rearrangement joins TRBV6-5 to TRBJ2-1; 11 bases fit TRBD2. The clonotype comes from a female donor with breast cancer. Some clones in this sample may be carry-over from other donors' samples. CDR3 sequence reads: CASSYISGTSGPSEQFF. DNA for the CDR3: TGTGCCAGCAGTTATATCTCCGGGACTAGCGGCCCCAGTGAGCAGTTCTTC.